This record looks at one TCR beta chain sequence and its context. The clone's antigen remains unknown. No base quality values were provided; no much bigger clone lies one nucleotide off. The data are from a study of T cell responses to AZD1222 COVID-19 vaccine (dated by TCRdb to about 2021). A note on the overall study: Because spike-specific TCR depth and breadth did not differ between the two schedules, AZD1222 recipients who got a second dose at roughly 4 weeks were pooled with those who got a second dose at roughly 12 weeks. A total of about 250 trial participants underwent TCR sequencing, of whom about 200 had received two doses of AZD1222 and approximately 26 had received two doses of the MenACWY control vaccine. Trial participants were enrolled into age subgroups of 18-55, 56-69 and 70-plus years, which contained around 150, 28 and 57 TCR-sequenced participants, respectively. Here is what the overall study found, with its caveats: After two AZD1222 doses, spike-specific TCR breadth and depth were significantly higher than at day 0 and than in MenACWY recipients. No day 14 peak-response samples were available, so repertoires were characterized only after the peak T cell response. In the small 56-69-year group, the increase in depth fell short of significance, most likely because of low power. Vaccine-associated CD4 TCRs spanned the whole spike protein, with dominant responses in regions 160-218 and 743-854. Conclusions about previously exposed vaccinees are limited because only six or seven AZD1222 recipients were SARS-CoV-2 seropositive at baseline. Nearly half of unique spike-specific TCRs reportedly recognized epitopes outside regions mutated in the B.1.351 and B.1.1.7 variants. Most participants were white British and females outnumbered males, and the authors suggested that clonal diversity may have been underestimated.

The meaning of the sample's time point label: baseline before first vaccination. Samples from vaccinated people were obtained from the UK trials COV001 and COV002, which included a single-blind randomized controlled phase 2/3 trial of AZD1222 (ChAdOx1 nCoV-19) in healthy adults. For TCRbeta chain sequencing, PBMC samples from trial participants were taken at day 0 and at day 28 after the second dose. The CDR3 regions of human TCRbeta chains were subjected to immunosequencing. In the authors' own workflow: Repertoire TCRs were matched against a reference library of SARS-CoV-2-specific TCRs generated with the MIRA antigen-specificity platform. Breadth meant the fraction of unique TCRs that were SARS-CoV-2-associated, whereas depth meant the fraction of total T cells that were SARS-CoV-2-associated. Using the MIRA data, every spike-specific TCR was mapped to the spike region that the TCR reacted to and assigned to either a CD4 or a CD8 class. Log10-transformed breadth and depth values were compared by one-way ANOVA with Sidak's multiple comparisons tests. TCRdb took this table from immuneACCESS and kept in-frame rearrangements with V and J called. Such tables lack part of the clones; where checked against another copy, unresolved V genes explain under half of the gap, and the rest is unexplained. D and trimming were read from the DNA, whereas the V and J calls and clone size are those reported in that table. This sample holds 95,000 to 110,000 clones; about nine tenths were observed only once. Roughly a sixth of the sample rests with the top ten.

In the germline V gene (reference sequence), CDR1 corresponds to SGHKS and CDR2 to YYEKEE. From cysteine to phenylalanine, the CDR3 is 15 amino acids long. The read is trimmed to its CDR3 DNA, 45 bases read in frame from base 1. The V end loses 4 bases and the J end loses 0 bases, and a stretch of 10 bases separates them. Specimen: peripheral blood, collected on day 0 of AZD1222 vaccination. The receptor was isolated from an adult in good health. The chain uses TRBV5-5 and TRBJ1-4; a confident D gene designation cannot be given. The CDR3 reads CASSHRFATNEKLFF. The DNA sequence follows: TGTGCCAGCAGCCACCGATTTGCAACTAATGAAAAACTGTTTTTT.